This T cell receptor beta chain was observed in a study of radiotherapy plus CTLA-4 blockade in lung cancer. Profiled with immunoSEQ multiplex PCR; TCRdb holds only in-frame clones, not every one. The sample has 25,000 to 30,000 clones, 60% to 85% seen once. Germline-derived CDR1 and CDR2 are SGHKS and YYEKEE (reference sequence). V gave up 4 bases and J gave up 0 bases, with 14 bases separating them. This CDR3 is 15 amino acids long. The receptor was isolated from a human donor with non-small cell lung cancer that progressed on radiotherapy plus ipilimumab. The chain couples TRBV5-5 to TRBJ2-7, with D perhaps matching TRBD1 or TRBD2 (5 bases each). Sequenced material: peripheral blood, taken from a patient treated with radiotherapy plus ipilimumab. CDR3 loop: CASSPGTGSSYEQYF. CDR3 coding DNA: TGTGCCAGCAGCCCCGGGACGGGAAGCTCCTACGAGCAGTACTTC. Full variable domain (missing parts from reference TRBV5-5 and TRBJ2-7): DAGVTQSPTHLIKTRGQQVTLRCSPISGHKSVSWYQQVLGQGPQFIFQYYEKEERGRGNFPDRFSARQFPNYSSELNVNALLLGDSALYLCASSPGTGSSYEQYFGPGTRLTVT.